This T cell receptor beta chain emerged from a study of blood T cells in healthy people across ages. Together with a sample-barcoded 5' primer, a J-beta primer mix was included in a second PCR lasting about 7 to 11 cycles. Each CDR3 protein gets one entry after TCRdb re-called the 5' RACE reads with MiXCR. The sample has about 590,000 distinct CDR3 sequences; about 30% are singletons. This CDR3 is 16 amino acids long. CDR1 is LNHDA and CDR2 is SQIVND in the germline V gene (reference sequence). Trimming shortened V by 3 bases and J by 1 base, and 14 bases separated the two germline ends. The rearrangement uses TRBV19 and TRBJ2-3; D may be TRBD2 (7 bases). The sequence derives from a woman aged 80 or older in good health. Sequenced input: blood. The CDR3 nucleotides read TGTGCCAGTAGTATCGGGGGGACAATCCGCACAGATACGCAGTATTTT. This encodes CASSIGGTIRTDTQYF.